This T cell receptor (beta chain) was sequenced in a study of naive and memory T cell subsets. General study results and limits: Between naive and memory subsets, TCR abundance power law exponents differed. Over 95% of naive TCR sequences appeared only once, unlike memory subsets.

V was shortened by 5 bases and J by 7 bases, with 12 bases between the two germline ends. Germline V CDR1 and CDR2: MNHEY, SMNVEV (reference sequence). The length of the CDR3 is 13 residues. Regarding this clonotype: Its target is not known.

The beta constant-region primer was an equimolar mix of two oligonucleotides covering TRBC1 and TRBC2. MiXCR, run by TCRdb on the UMI-ligation and nested PCR reads, gives a single entry per CDR3 protein. The repertoire holds about 21,000 distinct CDR3 sequences, with approximately 11% as singletons. This chain links TRBV27 with TRBJ1-5; tentative D call: TRBD1 (5 bases). Sequencing was carried out using central memory CD8+ T cells from blood. The clonotype originates from a human donor in good health. The CDR3 coding sequence is TGTGCCAGCAGTCCAGGGCTGGTCCAGCCCCAGCATTTT. Its protein is CASSPGLVQPQHF.